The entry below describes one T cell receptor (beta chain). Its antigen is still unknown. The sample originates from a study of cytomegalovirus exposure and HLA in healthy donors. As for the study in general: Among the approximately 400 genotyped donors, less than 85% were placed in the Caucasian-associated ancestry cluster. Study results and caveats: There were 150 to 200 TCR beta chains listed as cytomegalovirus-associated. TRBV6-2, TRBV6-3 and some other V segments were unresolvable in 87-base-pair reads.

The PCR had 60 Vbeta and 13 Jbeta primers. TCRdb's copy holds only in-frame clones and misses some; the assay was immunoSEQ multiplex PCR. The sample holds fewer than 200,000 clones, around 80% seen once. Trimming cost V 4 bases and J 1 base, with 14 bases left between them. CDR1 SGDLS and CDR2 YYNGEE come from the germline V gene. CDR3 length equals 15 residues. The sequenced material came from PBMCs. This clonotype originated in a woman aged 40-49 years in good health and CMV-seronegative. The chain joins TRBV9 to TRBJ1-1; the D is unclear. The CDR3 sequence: CASSTRTVGNTEAFF. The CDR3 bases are TGTGCCAGCAGCACCCGGACTGTGGGGAACACTGAAGCTTTCTTT.